What follows describes a single TCR beta chain. Its recognized antigen is unknown. No base qualities exist here, and no much larger clone lies one base off it. These data are taken from a study of T cells in Graves' hyperthyroidism and ophthalmopathy (dated by TCRdb to about 2019). As for the study more broadly: Peripheral blood samples were taken at initial diagnosis, before any treatment was given. A discovery cohort of roughly 96 patients, about 43 with Graves' ophthalmopathy and about 58 with stable Graves' hyperthyroidism, was used to find distinguishing TCR V-J signatures. Prospective prediction of ophthalmopathy was tested in an independent validation cohort of approximately 19 hyperthyroidism patients and 17 patients who later progressed to ophthalmopathy. The 100 or so discovery patients were divided at random into training and test sets in a 7:3 ratio. The study also compared thyroid tissue and blood T-cell repertoires from over 5 Graves' hyperthyroidism patients. Following sampling, methimazole starting at 30 mg daily was given to hyperthyroidism patients, and high-dose intravenous methylprednisolone was given to ophthalmopathy patients. The paper reports TCR Vbeta CDR3 sequencing of approximately 140 peripheral blood samples: under 45 ophthalmopathy, over 70 hyperthyroidism and some 17 progressor patients. Results the study describes overall, beyond this receptor: In validation, the model predicted progression to ophthalmopathy with approximately 70% sensitivity and approximately 74% specificity, a median of 6.5 months before onset. A 13 V-J signature model separated ophthalmopathy from stable hyperthyroidism, with just over 85% sensitivity and roughly 82% specificity in cross-validation and 80%/75% in testing. Most expanded thyroid clonotypes (frequency above 0.001) were also detected in blood, a finding suggesting that blood repertoires may reflect thyroid immune responses. Sample size was not statistically predetermined, and blinding of investigators to group allocation was not performed.

Ophthalmopathy patients had moderately to severely active disease, Clinical Activity Score of at least 3, NOSPECS grade of at least 4, and duration under 3 months. The study excluded patients with uncontrolled infections, other autoimmune diseases, pregnancy or lactation. Diagnoses were established on the basis of clinical symptoms, serum thyroxine and TRAb, thyroid ultrasound, and orbital computed tomography. PBMCs were isolated from 7.5 to 10 ml of fresh peripheral blood by Ficoll-Paque density gradient centrifugation. Trizol reagent was used to extract total RNA, and RNA quality was then checked on an Agilent 2100 Bioanalyzer. From cysteine to phenylalanine, the CDR3 is 14 amino acids long. The read is trimmed to its CDR3 DNA, 42 bases read in frame from base 1. The junction shows trimming of 3 bases on V and 5 bases on J, and the gene matches do not reach 5 bases of it. The germline V gene supplies CDR1 SGDLS and CDR2 YYNGEE.

The TCR beta CDR3 regions were amplified from RNA transcripts. For the first round of RT-PCR on the TCR CDR3, the HTBI primer set was used together with the Qiagen OneStep RT-PCR kit. Libraries were constructed in a second round of multiplex PCR, after which size selection and purification were carried out. Sequencing of the libraries was done on an Illumina HiSeq2000 using paired-end 100 bp reads. In the source study's methods: SOAPnuke was used to process the raw data, throwing out any read that contained adapters or uncalled bases, had a mean Phred below 15, or lacked an exact constant-primer or identifier match. High-quality paired reads were merged with COPE v1.2.5, and unique nucleotide sequences were defined as clonotypes. MiTCR v1.1 was used to align the clonotypes against IMGT TRBV, TRBD and TRBJ reference segments. Only V-J combinations with frequency above 0.0001, covering 99.2% of repertoires, were analysed. A TCS score was defined as the ratio of F50 (clonal expansion) to E x V (chaos), with BLOSUM62-based TCRdist applied between CDR3 peptides within each V-J. Welch's t-statistics and random forest reduced 500 to 550 V-J features to 10 to 15, which were used in a naive Bayes classifier (R e1071). Using fastp at Q25 and MiXCR, TCRdb reprocessed the public reads and kept productive beta chains. Rows with one shared CDR3 protein collapse into an entry with the most common genes and DNA. Here the V and J calls rest on TCRdb's processing, not on the authors' analysis. The sample table records 640,000 or so distinct CDR3 sequences; 14% of these occur just once. The biggest ten clones account for roughly 7% of the sample.

The source is a young woman with Graves' ophthalmopathy. Sequencing was carried out using blood. The rearrangement joined TRBV9 to TRBJ2-7; TRBD1 lines up with 10 middle nucleotides. Here the CDR3 is given as CASSARDRGHEQYF. In nucleotide form, the sequence is TGTGCCAGCAGCGCAAGAGACAGGGGGCACGAGCAGTACTTC.